The TCR beta chain under discussion was sequenced for a study of CD8 T cells in Susac syndrome. General study points: Across the total CD8+ repertoires, more than 15 Susac-specific public clones were found. The CD8+ TEMRA repertoires yielded 4 to 6 such clones.

Under recently defined diagnostic criteria, the patients with Susac syndrome qualified as having definite or probable disease. Details on this clonotype: The antigen is undetermined.

Random hexamers primed reverse transcription of about 0.5 to 1 ug RNA. TCRdb passed the immunoSEQ multiplex PCR reads through MiXCR, listing each CDR3 protein once. The sample comprises about 90,000 distinct CDR3 sequences, roughly 95% of which are singletons, and 0.55% to 0.75% rests with the top ten. V was pared by 0 bases and J by 5 bases, with 10 bases between. Germline CDR1 and CDR2: SQVTM and ANQGSEA. The CDR3 covers 13 residues. The genes are TRBV29-1 and TRBJ1-2; D is ambiguous. This TCR was recovered from a human donor with Susac syndrome. Sequenced: CD8+ T cells from PBMCs. CDR3 residues: CSVEEGNTYGYTF. CDR3 DNA: TGCAGCGTTGAAGAAGGGAACACATATGGCTACACCTTC.